Shown below are 31 T cell receptor beta chains from a single sample sequenced in a study of cytomegalovirus exposure and HLA in healthy donors. 60 Vbeta and 13 Jbeta primers were used in PCR. The method was immunoSEQ multiplex PCR; TCRdb's version includes in-frame clones alone and lacks a portion of them. The sample shows 250,000 to 350,000 clones, roughly 85% of them seen only once. Sequencing input: PBMCs. These receptor sequences come from a man aged 35-49 years in good health and CMV-seropositive.

The chain carries TRBV25-1 and TRBJ2-2; weak D call: TRBD1 (5 bases). Germline CDR1 is MGHDK and CDR2 is SYGVNS. The V end was cut by 7 bases, the J end by 0 bases, with 12 bases between. This CDR3 has 15 amino acids. The CDR3 protein is CASTPRATNTGELFF. The CDR3 DNA is TGTGCCAGCACCCCCAGGGCTACGAACACCGGGGAGCTGTTTTTT.

The chain carries TRBV19 and TRBJ2-3, with 8 positions matching TRBD1. The V gene end was trimmed by 4 bases and the J gene end by 2 bases; junction bases not matched to a gene: 8. The CDR3 has 16 residues. The germline V gene has CDR1 LNHDA and CDR2 SQIVND (reference sequence). The CDR3 region has the DNA TGTGCCAGTAGTAAGCAGGGGGCAGTCCCCACAGATACGCAGTATTTT. This gives the protein CASSKQGAVPTDTQYF.

This chain uses TRBV11-3 with TRBJ2-4, with D possibly matching TRBD2 (6 bases). Germline loops: CDR1 SGHNT, CDR2 YENEEA. The ends were cut back, 3 bases at V and 8 bases at J, with 17 bases in the middle. This CDR3 spans 15 amino acids. CDR3 sequence reads: CASSFGTDGEDIQYF. As DNA, the CDR3 is TGTGCCAGCAGCTTTGGGACGGACGGGGAGGACATTCAGTACTTC.

The V gene is TRBV20-1, the J gene TRBJ1-1, with unresolved D. This CDR3 has 9 amino acids. Trimming removed 5 bases at V and 7 bases at J, with 5 bases between. CDR1 is DFQATT and CDR2 is SNEGSKA in the germline V gene (reference sequence). The CDR3 DNA reads TGCAGTGCTTCCGTTGAAGCTTTCTTT. Its protein product is CSASVEAFF.

The rearrangement uses TRBV7-9 and TRBJ2-1, with D perhaps matching TRBD2 (7 bases). V shed 4 bases and J shed 1 base, with 14 bases lying between them. The germline CDR1 and CDR2 sequences are SEHNR and FQNEAQ (reference sequence). The CDR3 is 16 residues long. CDR3 bases: TGTGCCAGCAGCTGGGGGGGCTCCTTTTCCTACAATGAGCAGTTCTTC. Translated: CASSWGGSFSYNEQFF.

This clone was seen once. The chain's CDR3 is CASSLFQAGLGQPQHF. The CDR3 coding sequence is TGTGCCAGCAGCTTGTTCCAGGCGGGTCTCGGTCAGCCCCAGCATTTT. The rearrangement uses TRBV5-6 and TRBJ1-5; D not resolved. Trimming pared 1 base from V and 6 bases from J, leaving 17 bases between. Germline V CDR1 and CDR2: SGHDT, YYEEEE. This CDR3 has 16 residues. The entire variable domain, with the rest obtained from reference TRBV5-6 and TRBJ1-5, is as follows: DAGVTQSPTHLIKTRGQQVTLRCSPKSGHDTVSWYQQALGQGPQFIFQYYEEEERQRGNFPDRFSGHQFPNYSSELNVNALLLGDSALYLCASSLFQAGLGQPQHFGDGTRLSIL.

The chain combines TRBV5-1 with TRBJ2-5; 13 bases fit TRBD2. With 4 bases clipped from V and 5 bases from J, the junction kept 8 bases outside the gene matches. Germline V CDR1 and CDR2: SGHRS, YFSETQ. The CDR3 is 16 residues long. The CDR3 bases are TGCGCCAGCAGCCCCCCGGGACTAGCGGGAAGGGAGACCCAGTACTTC. It specifies CASSPPGLAGRETQYF. Using reference TRBV5-1 and TRBJ2-5 for the parts outside the CDR3, the full variable domain is KAGVTQTPRYLIKTRGQQVTLSCSPISGHRSVSWYQQTPGQGLQFLFEYFSETQRNKGNFPGRFSGRQFSNSRSEMNVSTLELGDSALYLCASSPPGLAGRETQYFGPGTRLLVL.

V usage is TRBV4-3 and J usage is TRBJ1-1, with a weak D call TRBD1 (5 bases). V lost 4 bases and J 1 base, leaving 13 bases between the germline ends. This CDR3 region has 15 residues. From germline, CDR1 is LGHNA and CDR2 YSLEER. In nucleotides, the CDR3 is TGCGCCAGCAGCCCCGACGGGGGGGGGAACACTGAAGCTTTCTTT. Protein sequence: CASSPDGGGNTEAFF.

The genes are TRBV19 and TRBJ2-2; the match to TRBD2 covers 12 bases. In germline, CDR1 is LNHDA, CDR2 SQIVND (reference sequence). The ends lost 6 bases at V and 5 bases at J; junction bases unmatched: 10. This CDR3 spans 17 amino acids. CDR3 amino acids: CASSPGLAGMGTGELFF. Written as DNA, the CDR3 is TGTGCCAGTAGCCCCGGACTAGCGGGAATGGGGACCGGGGAGCTGTTTTTT. Supplemented by reference TRBV19 and TRBJ2-2, the full variable domain reads DGGITQSPKYLFRKEGQNVTLSCEQNLNHDAMYWYRQDPGQGLRLIYYSQIVNDFQKGDIAEGYSVSREKKESFPLTVTSAQKNPTAFYLCASSPGLAGMGTGELFFGEGSRLTVL.

V gene TRBV4-3 combines with J gene TRBJ2-5; 7 nucleotides agree with TRBD2. This CDR3 spans 15 amino acids. Germline CDR1 LGHNA, CDR2 YSLEER. Germline trimming cut 4 bases from V and 5 bases from J; bases unmatched to any gene: 10. CDR3 in DNA: TGCGCCAGCAGCCGAGACGCAGCGGGGAGTGAGACCCAGTACTTC. It translates to CASSRDAAGSETQYF.

On this clone itself: In the same sample, other DNA sequences code for this CDR3. V gene TRBV7-2 combines with J gene TRBJ2-7, with unresolved D. CDR3 size: 11 residues. Germline CDR1 is SGHTA and CDR2 is FQGNSA. V lost 4 bases and J lost 2, with 3 bases in between. The DNA of the CDR3 is TGTGCCAGCAGCTCGGCCTACGAGCAGTACTTC. It translates to CASSSAYEQYF.

The chain uses TRBV19 and TRBJ1-1; perhaps TRBD1 as D (6 bases). CDR3 length: 13 amino acids. In germline, CDR1 is LNHDA, CDR2 SQIVND (reference sequence). The V end lost 7 bases, the J end lost 6 bases, and 15 bases lay between the germline ends. The CDR3 DNA follows: TGTGCCAGTACCCCCCGGGGGGCACCTGAAGCTTTCTTT. It encodes CASTPRGAPEAFF. Variable domain in full (rest from reference TRBV19 and TRBJ1-1): DGGITQSPKYLFRKEGQNVTLSCEQNLNHDAMYWYRQDPGQGLRLIYYSQIVNDFQKGDIAEGYSVSREKKESFPLTVTSAQKNPTAFYLCASTPRGAPEAFFGQGTRLTVV.

V gene TRBV7-9 combines with J gene TRBJ2-1; D call uncertain. V lost 1 base and J 12 bases, leaving 10 bases between the germline ends. Germline V gene lookup returns CDR1 SEHNR and CDR2 FQNEAQ (reference sequence). The CDR3 covers 12 residues. CDR3 protein: CASSLDQATQFF. CDR3 coding DNA: TGTGCCAGCAGCTTAGACCAGGCGACGCAGTTCTTC.

Of note for this clone: The sample has other DNA sequences that encode this CDR3 too. The chain has TRBV27 and TRBJ2-7; TRBD1 agrees at 9 bases. CDR1 is MNHEY, CDR2 SMNVEV, per germline (reference sequence). Trimming removed 3 bases from V and 6 bases from J; junction bases left unmatched: 9. The CDR3 has 15 amino acids. DNA of the CDR3: TGTGCCAGCAGTTTCACGGGGACAGGGCGGCGCGAGCAGTACTTC. It yields the protein CASSFTGTGRREQYF.

A single count supports this clone. The chain combines TRBV7-2 with TRBJ2-5, with 7 nucleotides matching TRBD2. This CDR3 comprises 14 residues. V was pared by 3 bases and J by 2 bases, with 3 bases of the junction left unmatched. Germline-derived CDR1 and CDR2 are SGHTA and FQGNSA. This chain's CDR3 is CASSFSGWQETQYF. The CDR3 DNA sequence: TGTGCCAGCAGCTTTAGCGGGTGGCAAGAGACCCAGTACTTC.

J is TRBJ1-2 and V is TRBV19; TRBD1 aligns across 9 bases. This CDR3 region has 14 residues. Germline V gene data show CDR1 as LNHDA and CDR2 as SQIVND (reference sequence). The V gene end was trimmed by 4 bases and the J gene end by 4 bases; junction bases not matched to a gene: 4. CDR3 protein: CASSTGQGVYGYTF. The CDR3, as DNA: TGTGCCAGTAGTACGGGACAGGGCGTCTATGGCTACACCTTC.

The chain couples TRBV28 to TRBJ2-3, with 7 bases identical to TRBD1. V lost 4 bases and J lost 4; bases outside the gene matches: 14. The CDR3 length is 17 residues. CDR1 MDHEN and CDR2 SYDVKM come from the germline V gene. This CDR3 reads CASSSLTGVPTADTQYF. DNA for the CDR3: TGTGCCAGCAGTTCTCTCACAGGGGTGCCAACAGCAGATACGCAGTATTTT.

V gene TRBV28 combines with J gene TRBJ1-1; TRBD1 matches 9 bases. The CDR3 runs 16 residues. Per germline, CDR1 MDHEN and CDR2 SYDVKM. V was pared by 4 bases and J by 0 bases, with 6 bases of the junction left unmatched. CDR3 amino acids: CASSSQGAGMNTEAFF. The DNA for the CDR3 is TGTGCCAGCAGTTCACAGGGGGCAGGAATGAACACTGAAGCTTTCTTT.

CDR3 sequence: CASSLVLVSNEQFF. CDR3 nucleotides: TGCGCCAGCAGCTTGGTACTAGTCTCCAATGAGCAGTTCTTC. The J gene is TRBJ2-1, the V gene TRBV5-1, with a tentative D call TRBD2 (5 bases). With 0 bases removed from V and 6 bases from J, the gap between germline ends came to 10 bases. The CDR3 consists of 14 residues. Germline assignment: CDR1 SGHRS and CDR2 YFSETQ.

This chain joins TRBV10-3 and TRBJ2-4, with TRBD2 matching over 9 bases. Germline V gene lookup returns CDR1 ENHRY and CDR2 SYGVKD. CDR3 length: 14 amino acids. V lost 8 bases, J lost 3 bases, and 5 bases stayed unmatched. The CDR3 region has the DNA TGTGCCATCGGCACTAGCGGGCGCAAAAACATTCAGTACTTC. Protein product: CAIGTSGRKNIQYF.

The chain links TRBV7-3 to TRBJ2-7; a possible D gene is TRBD1 (5 bases). The CDR3 is 14 residues long. V shed 5 bases and J shed 6 bases, with 17 bases lying between them. The germline CDR1 and CDR2 sequences are SGHTA and FQGTGA. CDR3 sequence: CASSIGRESPEQYF. CDR3 nucleotide sequence: TGTGCCAGCAGCATAGGCAGGGAATCCCCCGAGCAGTACTTC.

The V call is TRBV15, the J call TRBJ2-1; 11 bases line up with TRBD1. This CDR3 has 15 residues. Germline V CDR1 and CDR2: LNHNV, YYDKDF (reference sequence). V shed 3 bases, J shed 8 bases, and the junction held 6 bases outside the gene matches. The CDR3 protein is CATSSGTGGYYEQFF. The CDR3 nucleotides read TGTGCCACCAGCAGCGGGACAGGGGGGTACTATGAGCAGTTCTTC. The full variable domain, rest sourced from reference TRBV15 and TRBJ2-1, is DAMVIQNPRYQVTQFGKPVTLSCSQTLNHNVMYWYQQKSSQAPKLLFHYYDKDFNNEADTPDNFQSRRPNTSFCFLDIRSPGLGDTAMYLCATSSGTGGYYEQFFGPGTRLTVL.

In the case of this clone: One end of the junction fails to match germline, which may point to a read error. V is TRBV7-9 and J is TRBJ2-7, with TRBD1 identical over 7 bases. CDR3 size: 14 residues. From germline, CDR1 is SEHNR and CDR2 FQNEAQ (reference sequence). The CDR3 is CSSSVSGTAYEQYF. The CDR3 DNA sequence: TGTTCCAGCAGCGTCAGTGGGACAGCCTACGAGCAGTACTTC.

This rearrangement joins TRBV15 to TRBJ1-4, with D possibly TRBD1 on 5 matching bases. Per germline, CDR1 LNHNV and CDR2 YYDKDF (reference sequence). V gave up 0 bases and J gave up 8 bases, with 13 bases separating them. The CDR3 has 15 residues. CDR3 residues: CATSREEGEGEKLFF. Written as DNA, the CDR3 is TGTGCCACCAGCAGAGAGGAAGGGGAGGGAGAAAAACTGTTTTTT. Looking up the rest from reference TRBV15 and TRBJ1-4 gives the full variable domain: DAMVIQNPRYQVTQFGKPVTLSCSQTLNHNVMYWYQQKSSQAPKLLFHYYDKDFNNEADTPDNFQSRRPNTSFCFLDIRSPGLGDTAMYLCATSREEGEGEKLFFGSGTQLSVL.

V gene TRBV30 combines with J gene TRBJ1-5, with D possibly matching TRBD1 (5 bases). The CDR3 extends over 13 amino acids. The V gene lost 2 bases and the J gene lost 3 bases, with 8 bases spanning the gap. The V gene's germline CDR1 is GTSNPN and CDR2 SVGIG (reference sequence). For the CDR3, the DNA is TGTGCCTGGAGTAGACAGAACAATCAGCCCCAGCATTTT. Its translation is CAWSRQNNQPQHF.

This chain connects TRBV7-2 to TRBJ2-7; 8 bases are a match to TRBD1. The germline CDR1 and CDR2 sequences are SGHTA and FQGNSA. The V gene end was trimmed by 6 bases and the J gene end by 1 base; junction bases not matched to a gene: 5. This CDR3 is built from 14 residues. In DNA, the CDR3 is TGTGCCAGCAGGACAGGGGCGGGGTCCTACGAGCAGTACTTC. Translating it yields CASRTGAGSYEQYF. The full variable domain, completed using reference TRBV7-2 and TRBJ2-7, is GAGVSQSPSNKVTEKGKDVELRCDPISGHTALYWYRQSLGQGLEFLIYFQGNSAPDKSGLPSDRFSAERTGGSVSTLTIQRTQQEDSAVYLCASRTGAGSYEQYFGPGTRLTVT.

This clone was observed a handful of times. This chain links TRBV4-3 with TRBJ2-1; TRBD1 is a possible D gene (6 bases). Germline V gene data show CDR1 as LGHNA and CDR2 as YSLEER. The CDR3 sequence is 12 residues long. The V end lost 3 bases, the J end lost 8 bases, and 8 bases lay between the germline ends. The CDR3 reads CASSQHRDEQFF. CDR3 DNA sequence: TGCGCCAGCAGCCAGCACAGGGATGAGCAGTTCTTC.

The chain employs TRBV28 and TRBJ2-2; 10 positions agree with TRBD2. Trimming took 7 bases from V and 7 from J; bases not matched to a gene: 9. Germline V CDR1 and CDR2: MDHEN, SYDVKM. CDR3 length: 15 residues. The DNA of the CDR3 is TGTGCCAGCATCGAGACTAGCGGGTCCTTCGGGGAGCTGTTTTTT. This translates into CASIETSGSFGELFF.

V and J are TRBV21-1 and TRBJ1-1. TRBV21-1 is a known pseudogene. The CDR3 contains 13 residues. CDR3: CASSKGRDLKAFF. The CDR3 DNA reads TGTGCCAGCAGCAAAGGTCGGGATCTCAAAGCTTTCTTT.

CDR3: CASTQREREDTGELFF. CDR3 DNA: TGTGCCAGCACCCAGCGGGAGCGGGAGGACACCGGGGAGCTGTTTTTT. The V call is TRBV7-6, the J call TRBJ2-2, with TRBD2 identical over 9 bases. J gave up 3 bases and V 7 bases, and 9 bases lay outside the gene matches. Looked up from germline, CDR1 is SGHVS and CDR2 is FNYEAQ. This CDR3 is built from 16 residues.

This chain links TRBV28 with TRBJ1-2; no definite D call. Per germline, CDR1 MDHEN and CDR2 SYDVKM. The CDR3 runs to 14 residues. V lost 2 bases and J lost 5, with 12 bases in between. The CDR3: CASSLLPRRYGYTF. The CDR3 region has the DNA TGTGCCAGCAGTTTACTCCCCCGGAGGTATGGCTACACCTTC.